Listed here are 14 T cell receptor beta chains from one sample, sequenced in a study of blood T cell repertoires in COVID-19. Sequencing was performed with immunoSEQ multiplex PCR; in TCRdb, only in-frame clones are kept and a portion is missing. This sample carries approximately 110,000 clones, roughly 88% of them seen once, and the ten largest clones take almost 0.9%. The source material was peripheral blood. These receptors all come from a woman aged 45 to 65 with active or convalescent COVID-19.

The genes are TRBV25-1 and TRBJ2-7; D is possibly TRBD1 (6 bases). V lost 0 bases and J lost 1, with 7 bases in between. The germline V gene has CDR1 MGHDK and CDR2 SYGVNS. The CDR3 sequence is 14 residues long. CDR3 DNA: TGTGCCAGCAGTGAATACGGACAGTCCTACGAGCAGTACTTC. This gives the protein CASSEYGQSYEQYF.

In this sample, this clone turned up once. The chain employs TRBV6-1 and TRBJ2-1; no clear D. Germline lookup yields CDR1 MNHNS and CDR2 SASEGT. This CDR3 region has 12 residues. V was cut by 3 bases and J by 12 bases, with 12 bases left in between. CDR3 coding DNA: TGTGCCAGCAGTGATTCGGGTGAGCGGCAGTTCTTC. This translates into CASSDSGERQFF.

The chain uses TRBV19 and TRBJ1-6; D may be TRBD1 (6 bases). The V end was cut by 4 bases, the J end by 7 bases, with 14 bases between. Germline V gene data show CDR1 as LNHDA and CDR2 as SQIVND (reference sequence). The CDR3 length is 15 residues. This chain's CDR3 is CASSTSQGRNSPLHF. CDR3 DNA sequence: TGTGCCAGTAGTACCTCACAGGGAAGGAATTCACCCCTCCACTTT.

The chain is built from TRBV28 and TRBJ1-5; no clear D. CDR3 size: 14 residues. With 6 bases removed from V and 0 bases from J, the gap between germline ends came to 9 bases. Germline V gene sequence: CDR1 MDHEN, CDR2 SYDVKM. CDR3 region: CASREPYSNQPQHF. Written as DNA, the CDR3 is TGTGCCAGCAGAGAACCCTATAGCAATCAGCCCCAGCATTTT.

The chain joins TRBV6-1 to TRBJ1-2; 7 bases are a match to TRBD1. Germline loops: CDR1 MNHNS, CDR2 SASEGT. CDR3 length: 14 residues. V lost 2 bases and J lost 3; bases outside the gene matches: 3. DNA for the CDR3: TGTGCCAGCAGTGAATACGACAGGGACTATGGCTACACCTTC. Protein product: CASSEYDRDYGYTF.

V usage is TRBV2 and J usage is TRBJ2-2; D might be TRBD1 (6 bases). The CDR3 has 15 amino acids. The germline V gene encodes CDR1 SNHLY and CDR2 FYNNEI. Trimming took off 4 bases at V and 7 bases at J, with 16 bases between the two ends. The CDR3 sequence is CASSVQGNGGGELFF. As DNA, the CDR3 is TGTGCCAGCAGTGTACAGGGAAACGGTGGCGGGGAGCTGTTTTTT.

V and J are TRBV18 and TRBJ2-5, with D perhaps TRBD1 (6 bases). V was trimmed by 2 bases and J by 4 bases, leaving 14 bases between them. The germline gives CDR1 KGHSH, CDR2 LQKENI. The length of the CDR3 is 15 residues. Here the CDR3 DNA reads TGTGCCAGCTCACCAAGGGACATCTCTGGAGAGACCCAGTACTTC. It yields the protein CASSPRDISGETQYF.

The gene calls are TRBV30 and TRBJ1-2; D may be TRBD1 (6 bases). V dropped 5 bases and J dropped 0 bases, with 19 bases sitting between them. Germline loops: CDR1 GTSNPN, CDR2 SVGIG (reference sequence). The CDR3 has 16 residues. CDR3 residues: CAWEWTSRGTNYGYTF. The DNA for the CDR3 is TGTGCCTGGGAGTGGACCTCCAGGGGCACTAACTATGGCTACACCTTC.

This sequence joins TRBV7-8 and TRBJ2-1; 13 nucleotides line up with TRBD2. V lost 7 bases, J lost 3 bases, and 3 bases stayed unmatched. The CDR3 has 15 residues. Germline CDR1 is SGHVS and CDR2 is FQNEAQ. CDR3: CASIRLAGGYNEQFF. The DNA of the CDR3 is TGTGCCAGCATAAGACTAGCGGGGGGCTACAATGAGCAGTTCTTC.

The chain employs TRBV19 and TRBJ2-5; 8 nucleotides agree with TRBD2. This CDR3 is 17 amino acids long. J gave up 5 bases and V 3 bases, and 14 bases lay outside the gene matches. From germline, CDR1 is LNHDA and CDR2 SQIVND (reference sequence). CDR3 coding DNA: TGTGCCAGTAGTATTCGACCAATAGCGGGGTCGAGGGAGACCCAGTACTTC. Translation gives CASSIRPIAGSRETQYF. Supplemented by reference TRBV19 and TRBJ2-5, the full variable domain reads DGGITQSPKYLFRKEGQNVTLSCEQNLNHDAMYWYRQDPGQGLRLIYYSQIVNDFQKGDIAEGYSVSREKKESFPLTVTSAQKNPTAFYLCASSIRPIAGSRETQYFGPGTRLLVL.

The V and J genes are TRBV7-8 and TRBJ1-5; 9 bases agree with TRBD1. The V gene end was trimmed by 2 bases and the J gene end by 1 base; junction bases not matched to a gene: 15. The length of the CDR3 is 20 residues. Germline-derived CDR1 and CDR2 are SGHVS and FQNEAQ. For the CDR3, the DNA is TGTGCCAGCAGCTTACCTCCAGGGACAGGGATCGGGTGGAGCAATCAGCCCCAGCATTTT. Translated, it gives CASSLPPGTGIGWSNQPQHF.

The chain has TRBV6-5 and TRBJ2-7; D may be TRBD1 (5 bases). The V gene's germline CDR1 is MNHEY and CDR2 SVGAGI. The CDR3 totals 14 residues. The V gene lost 6 bases and the J gene lost 4 bases, with 16 bases spanning the gap. The DNA of the CDR3 is TGTGCCAGCAGGGGGTCGGGCAGGGCGTACGAGCAGTACTTC. It translates to CASRGSGRAYEQYF.

V gene TRBV2 combines with J gene TRBJ1-1; D gene uncertain. Germline V gene sequence: CDR1 SNHLY, CDR2 FYNNEI. Trimming shortened V by 4 bases and J by 1 base, and 10 bases separated the two germline ends. The CDR3 is 14 residues long. Here the CDR3 DNA reads TGTGCCAGCAGTGTAGAGGGTGGGAACACTGAAGCTTTCTTT. It translates to CASSVEGGNTEAFF.

This chain uses TRBV19 with TRBJ1-3; possibly TRBD1 for D (5 bases). Germline V gives CDR1 LNHDA, CDR2 SQIVND (reference sequence). V was trimmed by 10 bases and J by 2 bases, leaving 18 bases between them. CDR3 length equals 15 residues. CDR3 in amino acids: CATTLGPSAGNTIYF. For the CDR3, the DNA is TGTGCCACTACCCTGGGGCCTAGCGCTGGAAACACCATATATTTT.